This TCR beta chain was captured by sequencing in a study of blood T cells in healthy people across ages. Sample-barcoded 5' priming and a J-beta primer mix drove a second PCR of roughly 6 to 12 cycles. MiXCR was run by TCRdb on the 5' RACE reads, yielding one entry per CDR3 protein. The table lists approximately 1,000,000 distinct CDR3 sequences, 45% of them singletons. This CDR3 contains 15 residues. Trimming took off 3 bases at V and 0 bases at J, with 13 bases between the two ends. Per the germline V gene, CDR1 is SGDLS and CDR2 is YYNGEE. This clonotype was detected only a few times. For every donor, a draw yielded around 10 milliliters of peripheral blood.

This sequence joins TRBV9 and TRBJ2-7; TRBD1 might be the D (5 bases). The specimen sequenced was blood. The sequence derives from a woman aged 55 to 70 in good health. CDR3 region: CASSAEPGISYEQYF. The CDR3 DNA reads as TGTGCCAGCAGCGCAGAGCCAGGGATCTCCTACGAGCAGTACTTC. The full variable domain, its missing parts supplied by reference TRBV9 and TRBJ2-7, is DSGVTQTPKHLITATGQRVTLRCSPRSGDLSVYWYQQSLDQGLQFLIQYYNGEERAKGNILERFSAQQFPDLHSELNLSSLELGDSALYFCASSAEPGISYEQYFGPGTRLTVT.